In this sample, the clone carrying this TCR beta chain turned up a few times. Primed by a sample-barcoded 5' primer and a J-beta primer mix, a second PCR proceeded for about 6 to 11 cycles. MiXCR was run by TCRdb on the 5' RACE reads, yielding one entry per CDR3 protein. The table includes around 990,000 distinct CDR3 sequences, around 27% detected once. Germline V gene sequence: CDR1 SGHTA, CDR2 FQGTGA. This CDR3 comprises 15 residues. The V end lost 2 bases, the J end lost 2 bases, and 11 bases lay between the germline ends. The record originates from a study of blood T cells in healthy people across ages. This same sample was also taken into another study, of T cells of mothers and their children. That paper states: At a rate of approximately 1.4 ug per 15 ul, cDNA synthesis received all of the extracted RNA.

The sample comprised blood. The sequence was collected from a girl aged 2 to 10 in good health. The V and J genes are TRBV7-3 and TRBJ2-3; D not certain. The CDR3 reads CASSLQNSITDTQYF. The CDR3 region has the DNA TGTGCCAGCAGCTTACAAAACAGTATCACAGATACGCAGTATTTT.